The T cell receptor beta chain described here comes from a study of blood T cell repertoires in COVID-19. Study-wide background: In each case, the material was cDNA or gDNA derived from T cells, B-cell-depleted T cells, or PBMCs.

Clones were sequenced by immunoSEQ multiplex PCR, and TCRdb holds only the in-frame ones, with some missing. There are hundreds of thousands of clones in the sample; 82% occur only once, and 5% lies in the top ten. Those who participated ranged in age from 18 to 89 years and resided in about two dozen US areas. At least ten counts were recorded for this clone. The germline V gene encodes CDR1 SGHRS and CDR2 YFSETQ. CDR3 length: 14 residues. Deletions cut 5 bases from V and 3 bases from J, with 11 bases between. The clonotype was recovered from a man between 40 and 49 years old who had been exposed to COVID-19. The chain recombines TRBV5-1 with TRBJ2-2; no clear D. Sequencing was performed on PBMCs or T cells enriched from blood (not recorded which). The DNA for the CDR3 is TGCGCCAGCAGAGAGATTTTGGACACCGGGGAGCTGTTTTTT. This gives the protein CASREILDTGELFF.